This T cell receptor (beta chain) was sequenced for a study of CD8 T cells in ankylosing spondylitis. The study, taken as a whole, reports: Typical of ankylosing spondylitis blood, it appeared, was a TCR beta motif of seven to nine highly homologous variants.

TCRdb processed the 5' RACE reads anew with MiXCR; each CDR3 protein has one entry. The sample shows about 460,000 distinct CDR3 sequences, approximately 5.3% of them seen only once. CDR1 and CDR2 (germline): LGHNA, YNFKEQ. V lost 5 bases and J 8 bases, leaving 16 bases between the germline ends. CDR3 length: 15 residues. This clonotype was found many times. The target antigen is unknown. This chain uses TRBV4-2 with TRBJ1-6, with a weak D call TRBD1 (5 bases). The receptor comes from a male donor with ankylosing spondylitis. Sequenced: blood, either unsorted or a sorted T cell fraction (not recorded which). The chain's CDR3 is CASSSLGGEDSPLHF. The CDR3 bases are TGTGCCAGCAGCAGTTTGGGGGGGGAGGATTCACCCCTCCACTTT.